This T cell receptor (beta chain) was recorded in a study of cytomegalovirus exposure and HLA in healthy donors. The study's findings and limits: Analysis was carried out at a later point, and it linked a missense DCLRE1C variant to TCR beta V- and J-gene trimming.

Trimming left V 2 bases short and J 4 bases short, with 8 bases between. This CDR3 comprises 14 residues. Germline-derived CDR1 and CDR2 are PRHDT and FYEKMQ (reference sequence). The PCR had 60 Vbeta and 13 Jbeta primers. Libraries were prepared by immunoSEQ multiplex PCR; TCRdb keeps only in-frame clonotypes and omits some of them. The sample carries 98,000 or so clones, about four fifths recorded once. About this clone itself: The target antigen is unknown.

The chain has TRBV13 and TRBJ1-4; D is possibly TRBD1 (6 bases). Sequenced material: PBMCs. This sequence originates from a human donor in good health. CDR3 amino acids: CASSLKDSNEKLFF. CDR3 DNA sequence: TGTGCCAGCAGCTTAAAGGACAGTAATGAAAAACTGTTTTTT. The variable domain in full, with the rest retrieved from reference TRBV13 and TRBJ1-4, is AAGVIQSPRHLIKEKRETATLKCYPIPRHDTVYWYQQGPGQDPQFLISFYEKMQSDKGSIPDRFSAQQFSDYHSELNMSSLELGDSALYFCASSLKDSNEKLFFGSGTQLSVL.